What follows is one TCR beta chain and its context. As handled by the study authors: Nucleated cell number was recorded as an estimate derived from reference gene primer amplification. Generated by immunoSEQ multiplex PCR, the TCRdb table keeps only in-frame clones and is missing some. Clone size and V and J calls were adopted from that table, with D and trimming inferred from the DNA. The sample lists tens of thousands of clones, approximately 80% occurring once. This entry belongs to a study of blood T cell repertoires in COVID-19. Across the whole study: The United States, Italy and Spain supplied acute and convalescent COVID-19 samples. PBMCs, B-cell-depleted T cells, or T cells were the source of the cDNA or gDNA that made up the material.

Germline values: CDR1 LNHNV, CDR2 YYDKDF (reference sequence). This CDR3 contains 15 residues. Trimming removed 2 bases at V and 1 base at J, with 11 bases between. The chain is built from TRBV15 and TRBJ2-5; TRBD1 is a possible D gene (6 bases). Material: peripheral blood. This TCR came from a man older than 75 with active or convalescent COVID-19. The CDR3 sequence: CATSRNMDSQETQYF. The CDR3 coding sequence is TGTGCCACCAGCAGAAATATGGACAGCCAAGAGACCCAGTACTTC.